The TCR beta chain described here comes from a study of T cell responses to AZD1222 COVID-19 vaccine. Study results and caveats: Two AZD1222 doses significantly raised spike-specific TCR breadth and depth over controls. There were vaccine-associated CD4 TCRs across spike, dominant at 160-218 and 743-854.

The method was immunoSEQ multiplex PCR; TCRdb's version includes in-frame clones alone and lacks a portion of them. The sample has approximately 150,000 clones; 90% to 95% are singletons. A word on this clone: Its specificity is unknown.

The germline V gene has CDR1 SQVTM and CDR2 ANQGSEA. The V and J ends lost 4 bases and 4 bases respectively, with 13 bases between them. The CDR3 spans 13 residues. Sequences were derived from peripheral blood, sampled 28 days after the second AZD1222 dose. The chain carries TRBV29-1 and TRBJ1-2; a possible D gene is TRBD1 (5 bases). This TCR was sampled from an adult who received the AZD1222 COVID-19 vaccine. The CDR3: CSVGSGGAYGYTF. In nucleotides, the CDR3 is TGCAGCGTTGGGTCGGGGGGAGCCTATGGCTACACCTTC.